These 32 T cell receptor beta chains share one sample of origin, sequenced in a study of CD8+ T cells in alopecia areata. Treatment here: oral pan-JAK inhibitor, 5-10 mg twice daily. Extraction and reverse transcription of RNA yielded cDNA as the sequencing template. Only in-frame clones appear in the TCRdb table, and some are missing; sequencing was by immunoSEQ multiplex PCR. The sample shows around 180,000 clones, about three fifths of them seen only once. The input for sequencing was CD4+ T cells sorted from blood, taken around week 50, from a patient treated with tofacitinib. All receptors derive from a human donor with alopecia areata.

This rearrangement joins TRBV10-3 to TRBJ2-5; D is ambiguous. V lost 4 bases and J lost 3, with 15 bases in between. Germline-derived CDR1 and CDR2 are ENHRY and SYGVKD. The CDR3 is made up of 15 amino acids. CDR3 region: CAISGVSSVEETQYF. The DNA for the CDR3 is TGTGCCATCAGTGGCGTTTCGTCGGTCGAAGAGACCCAGTACTTC.

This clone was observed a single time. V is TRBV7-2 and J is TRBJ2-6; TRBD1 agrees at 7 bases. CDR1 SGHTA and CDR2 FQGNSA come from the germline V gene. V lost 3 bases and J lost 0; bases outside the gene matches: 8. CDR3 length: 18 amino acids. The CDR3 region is CASSFFRRGSSGANVLTF. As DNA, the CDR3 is TGTGCCAGCAGCTTCTTTCGCAGGGGGTCCTCTGGGGCCAACGTCCTGACTTTC.

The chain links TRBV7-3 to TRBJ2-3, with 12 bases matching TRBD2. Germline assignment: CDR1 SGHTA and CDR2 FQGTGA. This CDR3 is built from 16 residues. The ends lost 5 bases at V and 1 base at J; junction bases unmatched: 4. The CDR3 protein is CASSPRLAGGTDTQYF. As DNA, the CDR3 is TGTGCCAGCAGCCCGCGACTAGCGGGGGGCACAGATACGCAGTATTTT.

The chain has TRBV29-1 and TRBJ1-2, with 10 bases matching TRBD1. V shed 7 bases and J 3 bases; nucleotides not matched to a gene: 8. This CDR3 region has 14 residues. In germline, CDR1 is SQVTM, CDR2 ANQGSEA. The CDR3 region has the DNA TGCAGCGGGACAGGGGGATTCCCCTACTATGGCTACACCTTC. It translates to CSGTGGFPYYGYTF.

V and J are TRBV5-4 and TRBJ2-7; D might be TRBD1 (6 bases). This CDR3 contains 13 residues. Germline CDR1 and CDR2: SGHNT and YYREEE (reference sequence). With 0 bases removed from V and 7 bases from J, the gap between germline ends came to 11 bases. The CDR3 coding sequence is TGTGCCAGCAGCTTGGAGGGGACACTAGAGCAGTACTTC. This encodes CASSLEGTLEQYF.

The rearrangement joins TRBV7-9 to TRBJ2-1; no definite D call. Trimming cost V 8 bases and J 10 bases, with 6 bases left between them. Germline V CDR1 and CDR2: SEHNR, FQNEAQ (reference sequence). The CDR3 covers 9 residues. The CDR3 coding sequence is TGTGCCAGCGAACACGAGCAGTTCTTC. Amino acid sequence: CASEHEQFF.

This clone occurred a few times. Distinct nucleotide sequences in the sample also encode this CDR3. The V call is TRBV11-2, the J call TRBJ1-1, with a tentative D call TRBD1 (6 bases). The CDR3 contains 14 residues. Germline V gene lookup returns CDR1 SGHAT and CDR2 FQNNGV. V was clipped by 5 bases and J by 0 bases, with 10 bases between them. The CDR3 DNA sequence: TGTGCCAGCAGCCCAACAGGGCTGAACACTGAAGCTTTCTTT. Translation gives CASSPTGLNTEAFF.

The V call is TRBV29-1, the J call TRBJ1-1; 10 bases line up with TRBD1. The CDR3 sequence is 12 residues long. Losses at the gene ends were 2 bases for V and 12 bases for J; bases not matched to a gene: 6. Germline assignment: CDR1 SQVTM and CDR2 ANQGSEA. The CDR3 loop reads CSVEKGDRGPFF. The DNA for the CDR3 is TGCAGCGTTGAAAAAGGGGACAGGGGTCCTTTCTTT.

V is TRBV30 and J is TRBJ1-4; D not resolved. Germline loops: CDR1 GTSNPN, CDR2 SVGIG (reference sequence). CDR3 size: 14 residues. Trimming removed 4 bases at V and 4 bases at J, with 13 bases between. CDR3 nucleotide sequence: TGTGCCTGGACTAGGACGGCCAATAATGAAAAACTGTTTTTT. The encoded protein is CAWTRTANNEKLFF.

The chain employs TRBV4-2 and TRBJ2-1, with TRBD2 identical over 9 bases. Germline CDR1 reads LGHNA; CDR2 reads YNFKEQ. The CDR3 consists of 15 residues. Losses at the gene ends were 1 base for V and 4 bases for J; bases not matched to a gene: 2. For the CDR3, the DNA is TGTGCCAGCAGCCAAGGACTAGCGGATTACAATGAGCAGTTCTTC. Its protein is CASSQGLADYNEQFF.

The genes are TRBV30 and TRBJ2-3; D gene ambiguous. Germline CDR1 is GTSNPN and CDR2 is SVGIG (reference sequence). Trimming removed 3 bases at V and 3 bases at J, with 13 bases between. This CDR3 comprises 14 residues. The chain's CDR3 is CAWRGIVGTDTQYF. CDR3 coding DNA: TGTGCCTGGAGAGGTATAGTCGGGACAGATACGCAGTATTTT.

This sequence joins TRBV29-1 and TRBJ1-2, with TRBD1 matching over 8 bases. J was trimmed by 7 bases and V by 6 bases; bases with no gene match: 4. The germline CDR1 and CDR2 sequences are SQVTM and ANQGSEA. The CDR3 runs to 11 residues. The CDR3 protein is CSVRTGSGYTF. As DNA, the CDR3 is TGCAGCGTGAGGACAGGGAGTGGCTACACCTTC.

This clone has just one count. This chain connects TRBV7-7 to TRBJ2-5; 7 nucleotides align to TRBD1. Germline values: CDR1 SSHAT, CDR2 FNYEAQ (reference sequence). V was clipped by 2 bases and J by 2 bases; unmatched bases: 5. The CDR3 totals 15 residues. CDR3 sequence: CASSLNGDRQETQYF. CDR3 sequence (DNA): TGTGCCAGCAGCTTAAACGGGGACAGACAAGAGACCCAGTACTTC. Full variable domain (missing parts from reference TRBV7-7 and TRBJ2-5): GAGVSQSPRYKVTKRGQDVTLRCDPISSHATLYWYQQALGQGPEFLTYFNYEAQPDKSGLPSDRFSAERPEGSISTLTIQRTEQRDSAMYRCASSLNGDRQETQYFGPGTRLLVL.

CDR3 region: CASSYAGGALGYTF. DNA of the CDR3: TGTGCCAGCAGTTACGCAGGGGGCGCTTTGGGCTACACCTTC. The chain employs TRBV6-5 and TRBJ1-2; 8 bases line up with TRBD1. Germline CDR1 and CDR2: MNHEY and SVGAGI. V gave up 2 bases and J gave up 8 bases; unmatched junction bases: 7. This CDR3 region has 14 residues.

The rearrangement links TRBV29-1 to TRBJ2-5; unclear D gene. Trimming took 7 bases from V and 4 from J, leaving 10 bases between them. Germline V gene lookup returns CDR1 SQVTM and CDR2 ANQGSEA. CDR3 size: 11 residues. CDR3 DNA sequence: TGCAGCGCTGGGCGGATAGAGACCCAGTACTTC. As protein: CSAGRIETQYF.

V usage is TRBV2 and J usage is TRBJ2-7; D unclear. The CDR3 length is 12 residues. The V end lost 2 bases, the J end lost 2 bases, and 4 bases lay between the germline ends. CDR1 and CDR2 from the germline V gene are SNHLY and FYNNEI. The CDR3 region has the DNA TGTGCCAGCAGTGAAAGTGCCTACGAGCAGTACTTC. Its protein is CASSESAYEQYF.

The CDR3 is CASSVDLNYGYTF. The CDR3, as DNA: TGTGCCAGCAGTGTGGACCTTAACTATGGCTACACCTTC. The V and J genes are TRBV25-1 and TRBJ1-2; no clear D gene. Trimming removed 4 bases from V and 1 base from J, with 7 bases in between. CDR3 size: 13 residues. CDR1 is MGHDK, CDR2 SYGVNS, per germline.

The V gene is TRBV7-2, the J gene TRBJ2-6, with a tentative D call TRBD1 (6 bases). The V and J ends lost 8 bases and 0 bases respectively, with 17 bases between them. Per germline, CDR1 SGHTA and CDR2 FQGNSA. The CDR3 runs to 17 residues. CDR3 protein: CASGTPPILSGANVLTF. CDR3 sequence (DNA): TGTGCCAGCGGGACACCTCCTATTCTCTCTGGGGCCAACGTCCTGACTTTC.

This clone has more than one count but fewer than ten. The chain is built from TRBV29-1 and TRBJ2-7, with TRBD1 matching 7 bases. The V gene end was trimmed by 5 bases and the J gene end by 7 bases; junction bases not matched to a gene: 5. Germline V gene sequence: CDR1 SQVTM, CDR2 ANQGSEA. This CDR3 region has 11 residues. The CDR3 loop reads CSVRDSIEQYF. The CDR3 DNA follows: TGCAGCGTTCGGGACAGCATAGAGCAGTACTTC.

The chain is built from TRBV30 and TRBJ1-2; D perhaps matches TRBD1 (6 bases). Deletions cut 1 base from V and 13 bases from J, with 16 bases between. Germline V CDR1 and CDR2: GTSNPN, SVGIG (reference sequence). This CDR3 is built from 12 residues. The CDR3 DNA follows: TGTGCCTGGAGTGGCAACGGGGGGCGTTTCACCTTC. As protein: CAWSGNGGRFTF. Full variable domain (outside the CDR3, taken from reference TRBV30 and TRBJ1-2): SQTIHQWPATLVQPVGSPLSLECTVEGTSNPNLYWYRQAAGRGLQLLFYSVGIGQISSEVPQNLSASRPQDRQFILSSKKLLLSDSGFYLCAWSGNGGRFTFGSGTRLTVV.

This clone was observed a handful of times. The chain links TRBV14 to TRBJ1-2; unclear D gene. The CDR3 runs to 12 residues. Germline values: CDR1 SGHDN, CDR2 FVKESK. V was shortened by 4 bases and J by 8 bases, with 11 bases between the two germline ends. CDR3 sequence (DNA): TGTGCCAGCAGCCCGAATCGGGTGGGCTACACCTTC. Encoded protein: CASSPNRVGYTF.

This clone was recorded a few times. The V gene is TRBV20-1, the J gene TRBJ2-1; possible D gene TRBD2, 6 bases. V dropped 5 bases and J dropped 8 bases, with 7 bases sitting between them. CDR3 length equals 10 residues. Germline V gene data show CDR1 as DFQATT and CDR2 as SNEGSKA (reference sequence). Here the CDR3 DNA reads TGCAGTGCTGGGGAGGATGAGCAGTTCTTC. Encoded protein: CSAGEDEQFF.

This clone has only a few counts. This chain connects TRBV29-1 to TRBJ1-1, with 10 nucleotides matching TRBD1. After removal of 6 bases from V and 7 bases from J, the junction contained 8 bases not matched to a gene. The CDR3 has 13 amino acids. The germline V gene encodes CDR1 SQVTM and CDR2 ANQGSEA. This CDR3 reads CSVDDRGRVEAFF. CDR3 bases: TGCAGCGTAGATGACAGGGGGCGGGTTGAAGCTTTCTTT. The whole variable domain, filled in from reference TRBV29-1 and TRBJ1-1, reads SAVISQKPSRDICQRGTSLTIQCQVDSQVTMMFWYRQQPGQSLTLIATANQGSEATYESGFVIDKFPISRPNLTFSTLTVSNMSPEDSSIYLCSVDDRGRVEAFFGQGTRLTVV.

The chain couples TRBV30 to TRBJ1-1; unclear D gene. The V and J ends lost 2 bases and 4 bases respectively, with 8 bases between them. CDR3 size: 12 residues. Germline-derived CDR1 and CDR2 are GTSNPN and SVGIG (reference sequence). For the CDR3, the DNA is TGTGCCTGGAGTCTCCGGGGCACTGAAGCTTTCTTT. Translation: CAWSLRGTEAFF.

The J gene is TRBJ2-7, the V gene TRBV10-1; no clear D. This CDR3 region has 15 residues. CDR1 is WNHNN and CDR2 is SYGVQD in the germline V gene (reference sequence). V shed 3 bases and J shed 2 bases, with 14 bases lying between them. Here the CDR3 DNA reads TGCGCCAGCAGTGACCGTGGGTCATCGGCCTACGAGCAGTACTTC. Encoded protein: CASSDRGSSAYEQYF.

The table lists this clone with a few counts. The CDR3 DNA is TGTGCCAGCAGCTTGGTCGGGTACGAGCAGTACTTC. Amino acids: CASSLVGYEQYF. The rearrangement joins TRBV5-4 to TRBJ2-7; the D is unclear. This CDR3 region has 12 residues. Germline CDR1 SGHNT, CDR2 YYREEE (reference sequence). V was pared by 0 bases and J by 4 bases, with 5 bases between.

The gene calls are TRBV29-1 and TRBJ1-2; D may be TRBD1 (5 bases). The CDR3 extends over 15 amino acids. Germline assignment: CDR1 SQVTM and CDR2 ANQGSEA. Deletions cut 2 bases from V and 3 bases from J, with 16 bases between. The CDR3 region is CSVEREGIIDYGYTF. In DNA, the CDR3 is TGCAGCGTTGAACGCGAGGGGATAATCGACTATGGCTACACCTTC.

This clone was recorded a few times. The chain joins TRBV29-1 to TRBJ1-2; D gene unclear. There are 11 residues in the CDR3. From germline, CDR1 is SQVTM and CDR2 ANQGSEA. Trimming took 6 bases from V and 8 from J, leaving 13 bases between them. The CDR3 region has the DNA TGCAGCGTCCGCGGCGCAGAAGGCTACACCTTC. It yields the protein CSVRGAEGYTF.

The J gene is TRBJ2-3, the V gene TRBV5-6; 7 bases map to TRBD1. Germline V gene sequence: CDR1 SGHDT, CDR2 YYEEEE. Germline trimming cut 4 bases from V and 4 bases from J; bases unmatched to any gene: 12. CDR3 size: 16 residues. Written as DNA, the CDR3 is TGTGCCAGCAGCCGCGGACAGGCGAGGCTATCAGATACGCAGTATTTT. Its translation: CASSRGQARLSDTQYF.

DNA of the CDR3: TGCAGCGTTAGCGGGACTAGCGGGGGGTCCACAGATACGCAGTATTTT. Amino acids: CSVSGTSGGSTDTQYF. The chain is built from TRBV29-1 and TRBJ2-3, with 15 bases identical to TRBD2. V lost 5 bases, J lost 2 bases, and 5 bases stayed unmatched. Germline V gene sequence: CDR1 SQVTM, CDR2 ANQGSEA. The CDR3 is 16 amino acids.

The CDR3 nucleotides are TGTGCCATCAGTCCGGGGACCTACGAGCAGTACTTC. Its protein product is CAISPGTYEQYF. The gene calls are TRBV10-3 and TRBJ2-7; D is perhaps TRBD2 (5 bases). Per germline, CDR1 ENHRY and CDR2 SYGVKD. The length of the CDR3 is 12 residues. Trimming shortened V by 5 bases and J by 2 bases, and 7 bases separated the two germline ends.

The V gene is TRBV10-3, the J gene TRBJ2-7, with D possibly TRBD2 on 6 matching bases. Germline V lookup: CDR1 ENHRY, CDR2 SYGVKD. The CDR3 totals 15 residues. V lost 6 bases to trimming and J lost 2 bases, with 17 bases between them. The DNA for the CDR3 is TGTGCCATCAGCCCCGTGGTAGCGGACACCTACGAGCAGTACTTC. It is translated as CAISPVVADTYEQYF.